One sample yielded the 28 T cell receptor beta chains listed below, sequenced in a study of T-cell reconstitution after alpha-beta-depleted transplantation in children. The TCRbeta library was prepared with unique molecular identifiers. TCRdb analysed the PCR reads with MiXCR anew, one entry per CDR3 protein. This sample carries hundreds of thousands of distinct CDR3 sequences, roughly 15% of them seen once, and the ten largest clones take under 1.2%. The sample here was PBMCs from the stem cell graft donor, taken from the stem cell graft. The receptor set was obtained from a human donor who donated a stem cell graft to a child with acute myeloid leukemia.

This clonotype was counted ten times or more. This chain joins TRBV12-3 or TRBV12-4 and TRBJ2-7; tentatively, D is TRBD1 or TRBD2 (5 bases each). Trimming cost V 4 bases and J 0 bases, with 7 bases left between them. There are 13 residues in the CDR3. This CDR3 reads CASSWGSSYEQYV. The CDR3 DNA follows: TGTGCCAGCAGTTGGGGGAGCTCCTACGAGCAGTACGTC.

The chain links TRBV27 to TRBJ2-4; 7 positions agree with TRBD1. Germline trimming cut 4 bases from V and 7 bases from J; bases unmatched to any gene: 7. The CDR3 has 14 amino acids. Per germline, CDR1 MNHEY and CDR2 SMNVEV (reference sequence). CDR3 amino acids: CASSSGGSWNIQYF. CDR3 coding DNA: TGTGCCAGCAGTTCAGGGGGTAGCTGGAACATTCAGTACTTC.

This clonotype was seen repeatedly, ten times or more. The V and J genes are TRBV4-3 and TRBJ2-3; D is unclear. The ends were cut back, 7 bases at V and 5 bases at J, with 10 bases in the middle. This CDR3 spans 12 amino acids. Germline V gives CDR1 LGHNA, CDR2 YSLEER. In DNA, the CDR3 is TGCGCCAGCAACGACCACGGAGATACGCAGTATTTT. It is translated as CASNDHGDTQYF.

This sequence joins TRBV20-1 and TRBJ1-1; D is perhaps TRBD1 (6 bases). Germline lookup yields CDR1 DFQATT and CDR2 SNEGSKA (reference sequence). The CDR3 has 15 amino acids. Trimming removed 1 base at V and 1 base at J, with 13 bases between. CDR3: CSARAGGARNTEAFF. CDR3 DNA: TGCAGTGCTAGAGCGGGGGGCGCGAGGAACACTGAAGCTTTCTTT.

This clonotype came up a few times. This chain uses TRBV5-1 with TRBJ2-2; D perhaps matches TRBD1 (5 bases). CDR3 length: 15 residues. Trimming removed 0 bases at V and 4 bases at J, with 10 bases between. Per germline, CDR1 SGHRS and CDR2 YFSETQ. The CDR3 DNA follows: TGCGCCAGCAGCTTGGCGAGACAGCCCACCGGGGAGCTGTTTTTT. It codes for CASSLARQPTGELFF.

A note on this clonotype: A much larger clone is a single base away; this may be a read error. The rearrangement uses TRBV20-1 and TRBJ1-6, with a weak D call TRBD1 (5 bases). Germline assignment: CDR1 DFQATT and CDR2 SNEGSKA (reference sequence). The V end lost 4 bases, the J end lost 6 bases, and 13 bases lay between the germline ends. The CDR3 length is 14 residues. The CDR3 nucleotides are TGCAGTGCTAATCTCAGGGAGGCTAATTCACCCCTCCACTTT. It translates to CSANLREANSPLHF.

The chain carries TRBV5-1 and TRBJ1-2, with D maybe TRBD1 (5 bases). This CDR3 has 14 amino acids. Trimming left V 1 base short and J 6 bases short, with 13 bases between. Germline CDR1 and CDR2: SGHRS and YFSETQ. The CDR3 sequence: CASSLWSGIDGYTF. CDR3 nucleotides: TGCGCCAGCAGCTTGTGGTCAGGGATCGATGGCTACACCTTC.

This clonotype was picked up many times. The chain has TRBV27 and TRBJ1-1; D is ambiguous. The CDR3 length is 14 residues. V lost 0 bases to trimming and J lost 4 bases, with 9 bases between them. Germline CDR1 and CDR2: MNHEY and SMNVEV (reference sequence). The CDR3 reads CASSLSVASTEAFF. As DNA, the CDR3 is TGTGCCAGCAGTTTATCGGTAGCTTCCACTGAAGCTTTCTTT.

This clonotype was found a few times. The chain employs TRBV28 and TRBJ2-7; D unresolved. Between the trimmed V and J ends, which lost 5 bases and 2 bases, there was a span of 10 bases. Germline CDR1 is MDHEN and CDR2 is SYDVKM. The CDR3 sequence is 13 residues long. The CDR3 nucleotides are TGTGCCAGCAGTAGTAACAGCCCCTACGAGCAGTACGTC. This translates into CASSSNSPYEQYV.

This clonotype was counted a single time. A much larger clone lies one base from this, so it may be a read error. The V call is TRBV20-1, the J call TRBJ1-5; unclear D gene. Trimming removed 3 bases at V and 3 bases at J, with 6 bases between. This CDR3 has 12 amino acids. Germline-derived CDR1 and CDR2 are DFQATT and SNEGSKA (reference sequence). Written as DNA, the CDR3 is TGCAGTGCTAGTAACCACAATCAGCCCCAGCATTTT. Protein: CSASNHNQPQHF.

This chain joins TRBV29-1 and TRBJ1-1; D is undetermined. Germline CDR1 SQVTM, CDR2 ANQGSEA. Trimming stripped 5 bases from V and 6 bases from J, with 16 bases between. The CDR3 length is 13 residues. CDR3 bases: TGCAGCGTTTTCCCGGACGTTATCTCTGAAGCTTTCTTT. This encodes CSVFPDVISEAFF.

The chain links TRBV9 to TRBJ2-2; weak D call: TRBD2 (5 bases). The germline V gene has CDR1 SGDLS and CDR2 YYNGEE. The CDR3 is made up of 15 amino acids. The V and J ends lost 7 bases and 2 bases respectively, with 15 bases between them. The CDR3 region is CASSREQINTGELFF. CDR3 nucleotides: TGTGCCAGCTCAAGGGAGCAGATAAACACCGGGGAGCTGTTTTTT.

The table lists this clonotype with a few counts. This chain uses TRBV12-3 or TRBV12-4 with TRBJ1-5, with 8 bases that match TRBD1. With 6 bases clipped from V and 6 bases from J, the junction kept 10 bases outside the gene matches. The CDR3 consists of 15 residues. The CDR3 here is CASSDTGGGSQPQHF. In nucleotides, the CDR3 is TGTGCCAGCAGCGATACAGGGGGGGGAAGTCAGCCCCAGCATTTT.

The chain links TRBV6-1 to TRBJ2-7, with a tentative D call TRBD1 (5 bases). The CDR3 has 14 amino acids. Trimming removed 9 bases at V and 4 bases at J, with 19 bases between. Germline loops: CDR1 MNHNS, CDR2 SASEGT. The DNA for the CDR3 is TGTGCCAGTGTCCTACAGGCTCAGTTTTACGAGCAGTACTTC. Its translation is CASVLQAQFYEQYF.

This clonotype has only a few counts. The rearrangement links TRBV15 to TRBJ1-5; possible D gene TRBD1, 5 bases. The CDR3 totals 16 residues. Trimming removed 3 bases from V and 6 bases from J, with 18 bases in between. From germline, CDR1 is LNHNV and CDR2 YYDKDF (reference sequence). CDR3 sequence: CATSSQGPSLAQPQHF. Written as DNA, the CDR3 is TGTGCCACCAGCAGTCAGGGTCCCTCGTTAGCTCAGCCCCAGCATTTT.

Comments on this clonotype: This clone may be a read error of a much larger clone one base away. The chain couples TRBV7-3 to TRBJ2-2; D may match TRBD1 or TRBD2 (5 bases each). Germline V gene lookup returns CDR1 SGHTA and CDR2 FQGTGA. The CDR3 is made up of 15 amino acids. The CDR3 DNA is TGTGCCAGCAGCTCGCTGGGCCTCATTACCGGGGACCTGTTTTTT. This sequence encodes CASSSLGLITGDLFF.

The chain recombines TRBV7-9 with TRBJ2-7; 7 nucleotides line up with TRBD1. This CDR3 spans 13 amino acids. Germline CDR1 reads SEHNR; CDR2 reads FQNEAQ (reference sequence). Trimming took 2 bases from V and 3 from J; bases not matched to a gene: 1. CDR3 sequence (DNA): TGTGCCAGCAGCTTACAGGGGGTCTACGAGCAGTACTTC. As protein: CASSLQGVYEQYF.

This clonotype was detected ten times or more. The chain uses TRBV29-1 and TRBJ2-5; 7 bases fit TRBD1. The length of the CDR3 is 12 residues. V lost 4 bases to trimming and J lost 5 bases; unmatched junction nucleotides: 4. The V gene's germline CDR1 is SQVTM and CDR2 ANQGSEA. CDR3 loop: CSVVARGETQYF. The DNA for the CDR3 is TGCAGCGTTGTAGCCAGGGGGGAGACCCAGTACTTC.

This clonotype has ten or more counts. The V call is TRBV12-3 or TRBV12-4, the J call TRBJ1-6; 8 nucleotides agree with TRBD1. The CDR3 has 14 amino acids. J gave up 8 bases and V 3 bases, and 3 bases lay outside the gene matches. The DNA for the CDR3 is TGTGCCAGCAGTTTCACAGGGGGAGATTCACCCCTCCACTTT. This translates into CASSFTGGDSPLHF.

This clonotype was seen repeatedly, ten times or more. The chain has TRBV12-3 or TRBV12-4 and TRBJ1-1, with D perhaps TRBD1 (6 bases). V lost 5 bases, J lost 1 base, and 8 bases lay in between. CDR3 length: 13 amino acids. The CDR3 loop reads CASSRTENTEAFF. CDR3 in DNA: TGTGCCAGCAGTCGGACAGAGAACACTGAAGCTTTCTTT.

This chain links TRBV20-1 with TRBJ1-1; 12 bases are shared with TRBD1. Germline CDR1 DFQATT, CDR2 SNEGSKA (reference sequence). With V trimmed by 5 bases and J by 7 bases, 11 bases remained unmatched. The CDR3 is 15 residues long. The CDR3 coding sequence is TGCAGTGCTCTCCACCGGGACAGGGGGCGAGGTGAAGCTTTCTTT. Protein: CSALHRDRGRGEAFF.

Ten or more counts support this clonotype. CDR3 in amino acids: CASSTPGRAVSSYEQYF. Here the CDR3 DNA reads TGTGCCAGCAGCACGCCGGGGCGAGCGGTGAGCTCCTACGAGCAGTACTTC. The genes are TRBV7-2 and TRBJ2-7; TRBD1 or TRBD2 may be the D gene (5 bases each). Deletions cut 5 bases from V and 0 bases from J, with 20 bases between. CDR1 and CDR2 from the germline V gene are SGHTA and FQGNSA. This CDR3 is built from 17 residues.

The chain uses TRBV7-2 and TRBJ1-6; 9 positions agree with TRBD1. The CDR3 is 17 amino acids. The germline gives CDR1 SGHTA, CDR2 FQGNSA. Unmatched junction bases numbered 8, after V lost 4 bases and J lost 4 bases. This CDR3 reads CASSSKGQGRYNSPLHF. The CDR3 nucleotides read TGTGCCAGCAGCTCGAAGGGACAGGGAAGATATAATTCACCCCTCCACTTT. The complete variable domain, with remaining parts taken from reference TRBV7-2 and TRBJ1-6, reads GAGVSQSPSNKVTEKGKDVELRCDPISGHTALYWYRQSLGQGLEFLIYFQGNSAPDKSGLPSDRFSAERTGGSVSTLTIQRTQQEDSAVYLCASSSKGQGRYNSPLHFGNGTRLTVT.

This clonotype was seen many times. The genes are TRBV20-1 and TRBJ2-3; a weak D match, TRBD1 (6 bases). CDR3 length: 15 amino acids. Trimming removed 5 bases at V and 3 bases at J, with 18 bases between. From germline, CDR1 is DFQATT and CDR2 SNEGSKA (reference sequence). DNA for the CDR3: TGCAGTGCTCAAGACAGGACCCTGGGTACAGATACGCAGTATTTT. Translation gives CSAQDRTLGTDTQYF.

The CDR3 DNA reads TGCGCCAGCATGGTTCGCACTAGCGGGGTTGAGACCCAGTACTTC. It encodes CASMVRTSGVETQYF. This rearrangement joins TRBV10-2 to TRBJ2-5; 10 bases align to TRBD2. CDR1 WSHSY and CDR2 SAAADI come from the germline V gene. The CDR3 loop spans 15 amino acids. V shed 7 bases and J 5 bases; nucleotides not matched to a gene: 10.

This chain connects TRBV20-1 to TRBJ2-2, with TRBD2 matching over 8 bases. V lost 0 bases and J lost 5; bases outside the gene matches: 8. Germline V CDR1 and CDR2: DFQATT, SNEGSKA (reference sequence). The CDR3 length is 16 residues. The DNA of the CDR3 is TGCAGTGCTAGAGATCGGGTCGGGGGGGGAACCGGGGAGCTGTTTTTT. Translated, it gives CSARDRVGGGTGELFF.

Only a few counts were recorded for this clonotype. V usage is TRBV20-1 and J usage is TRBJ2-5; D is possibly TRBD2 (5 bases). The CDR3 has 15 residues. V shed 3 bases and J shed 3 bases, with 17 bases lying between them. Germline V gives CDR1 DFQATT, CDR2 SNEGSKA (reference sequence). The CDR3 here is CSASGGRPLEETQYF. In nucleotides, the CDR3 is TGCAGTGCTAGTGGAGGACGGCCCCTTGAAGAGACCCAGTACTTC.

This clonotype showed up many times. The chain joins TRBV20-1 to TRBJ1-5, with D hard to call. The CDR3 is 17 amino acids. V shed 1 base and J shed 0 bases, with 16 bases lying between them. Germline V gives CDR1 DFQATT, CDR2 SNEGSKA (reference sequence). CDR3 in amino acids: CSARGGKDLFSNQPQHF. In DNA, the CDR3 is TGCAGTGCTAGAGGGGGAAAGGACTTATTTAGCAATCAGCCCCAGCATTTT.